These 8 T cell receptor beta chains were all obtained from the same sample, sequenced in a study of T cell responses to AZD1222 COVID-19 vaccine. Sequenced by immunoSEQ multiplex PCR; TCRdb stores in-frame clones only, minus some. The repertoire holds some 170,000 clones, with 85% to 90% as singletons. The sequencing here drew on peripheral blood, taken 28 days after the second dose of the MenACWY control vaccine. The receptors were gathered from an adult who received the MenACWY meningococcal vaccine as a control.

The chain uses TRBV29-1 and TRBJ1-3, with 8 bases fitting TRBD1. Trimming took 3 bases from V and 2 from J; bases not matched to a gene: 3. Germline V gene data show CDR1 as SQVTM and CDR2 as ANQGSEA. The CDR3 is 14 amino acids. This CDR3 is CSVDSDRAGNTIYF. As DNA, the CDR3 is TGCAGCGTTGACTCGGACAGGGCTGGAAACACCATATATTTT.

This chain joins TRBV12-3 or TRBV12-4 and TRBJ1-1; tentative D call: TRBD1 (6 bases). The CDR3 spans 11 residues. Deletions cut 6 bases from V and 6 bases from J, with 8 bases between. CDR3: CASRGGPEAFF. The CDR3 bases are TGTGCCAGCAGGGGGGGCCCTGAAGCTTTCTTT.

This clone was seen only once. V usage is TRBV28 and J usage is TRBJ1-4, with D perhaps matching TRBD1 (6 bases). The ends were cut back, 3 bases at V and 0 bases at J, with 14 bases in the middle. This CDR3 comprises 17 residues. Germline V gene lookup returns CDR1 MDHEN and CDR2 SYDVKM. The CDR3 reads CASSLPDSRATNEKLFF. The CDR3 nucleotides are TGTGCCAGCAGTTTGCCGGACAGCCGTGCAACTAATGAAAAACTGTTTTTT.

The chain joins TRBV6-5 to TRBJ1-2; D is ambiguous. Germline CDR1 and CDR2: MNHEY and SVGAGI. There are 16 residues in the CDR3. The V end lost 2 bases, the J end lost 5 bases, and 18 bases lay between the germline ends. DNA of the CDR3: TGTGCCAGCAGTTACGCCAGTCGCGACGGAGGATATGGCTACACCTTC. Translating gives CASSYASRDGGYGYTF.

This rearrangement joins TRBV6-5 to TRBJ2-1, with TRBD2 matching over 10 bases. V lost 1 base to trimming and J lost 6 bases; unmatched junction nucleotides: 3. The CDR3 contains 15 residues. The germline V gene has CDR1 MNHEY and CDR2 SVGAGI. The CDR3 spells CASSYWASGSNEQFF. The DNA of the CDR3 is TGTGCCAGCAGTTACTGGGCTAGCGGGAGCAATGAGCAGTTCTTC.

This clone was counted a single time. CDR3 DNA sequence: TGTGCCAGCAGCTTAGAGTCAGAGACCCAGTACTTC. Its translation is CASSLESETQYF. This chain uses TRBV7-9 with TRBJ2-5; D unclear. The CDR3 totals 12 residues. Germline CDR1 reads SEHNR; CDR2 reads FQNEAQ (reference sequence). V lost 1 base and J 4 bases, leaving 4 bases between the germline ends.

The gene calls are TRBV28 and TRBJ1-2; D remains unclear. This CDR3 is built from 13 residues. V was pared by 7 bases and J by 8 bases, with 17 bases between. The V gene's germline CDR1 is MDHEN and CDR2 SYDVKM. Here the CDR3 DNA reads TGTGCCAGCACCCCTAGCCCCTTGGGGGGCTACACCTTC. Encoded protein: CASTPSPLGGYTF.

The V and J genes are TRBV28 and TRBJ1-2; D possibly corresponds to TRBD1 (5 bases). The CDR3 extends over 15 amino acids. The V end was cut by 4 bases, the J end by 4 bases, with 16 bases between. Germline V lookup: CDR1 MDHEN, CDR2 SYDVKM. This CDR3 is CASSSYAGPGYGYTF. The CDR3 bases are TGTGCCAGCAGTTCCTATGCAGGGCCGGGCTATGGCTACACCTTC.